The sequence of this T cell receptor beta chain was determined in a study of cytomegalovirus exposure and HLA in healthy donors. The overall study: A later analysis reported the same platform for the 90 to 150 validation repertoires and the roughly 670 first-cohort repertoires. Study results and caveats: It was reportedly the case that the classifier diagnosed cytomegalovirus status with high specificity and sensitivity. The tendency of first-cohort TCR clusters to co-occur in the 100 to 150 validation repertoires emerged from a later analysis. Most TCR sequences showed up rarely, but some public TCRs showed up in many donors.

Germline-derived CDR1 and CDR2 are SGHRS and YFSETQ. This CDR3 region has 14 residues. V gave up 4 bases and J gave up 1 base; unmatched junction bases: 2. Assay used: immunoSEQ multiplex PCR; TCRdb lists only in-frame clones, some missing. The sample holds fewer than 120,000 clones; roughly nine tenths are singletons and the top ten take about 2%. Comments on this clone: Its specificity is unknown.

This chain uses TRBV5-1 with TRBJ2-1; 7 nucleotides align to TRBD1. Sequencing input: PBMCs. The receptor was isolated from a woman under 30 in good health and CMV-seronegative. CDR3 residues: CASSTGDSYNEQFF. CDR3 sequence (DNA): TGCGCCAGCAGCACAGGGGATTCCTACAATGAGCAGTTCTTC.